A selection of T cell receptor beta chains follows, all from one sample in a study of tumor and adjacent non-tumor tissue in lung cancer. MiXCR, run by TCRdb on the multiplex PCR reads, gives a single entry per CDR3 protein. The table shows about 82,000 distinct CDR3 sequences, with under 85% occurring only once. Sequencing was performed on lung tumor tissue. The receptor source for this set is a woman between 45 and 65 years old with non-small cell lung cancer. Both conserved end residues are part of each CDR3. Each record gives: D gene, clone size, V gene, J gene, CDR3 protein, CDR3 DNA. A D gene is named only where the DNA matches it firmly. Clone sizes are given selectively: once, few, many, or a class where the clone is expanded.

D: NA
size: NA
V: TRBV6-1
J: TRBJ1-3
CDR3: CATPGPNSGSTIYF
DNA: TGTGCCACCCCGGGACCGAACTCTGGAAGCACCATATATTTT

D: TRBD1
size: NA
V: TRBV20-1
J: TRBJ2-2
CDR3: CSASGQGARTWELFF
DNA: TGCAGTGCCAGCGGGCAGGGGGCTCGGACCTGGGAGTTGTTTTTT

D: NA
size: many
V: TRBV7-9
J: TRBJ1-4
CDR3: CASSFYREISEKLFF
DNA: TGTGCCAGCAGCTTCTACAGGGAAATCAGCGAAAAACTGTTTTTT

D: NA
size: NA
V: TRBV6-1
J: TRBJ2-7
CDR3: CVSSEDVRSYEQCF
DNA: TGTGTCAGCAGTGAGGATGTGAGATCCTACGAGCAGTGCTTC

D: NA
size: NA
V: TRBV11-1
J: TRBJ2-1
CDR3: CVSSPIVGAYYNEQFF
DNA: TGTGTCAGCAGCCCCATAGTGGGAGCGTATTACAATGAGCAGTTCTTC

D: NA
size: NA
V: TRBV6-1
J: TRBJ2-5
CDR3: CATSFSGTRRETQYF
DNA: TGTGCCACCAGTTTTTCCGGGACGAGAAGAGAGACCCAGTATTTC

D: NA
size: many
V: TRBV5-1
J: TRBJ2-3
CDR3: CASSPGGNTQYF
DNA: TGCGCCAGCAGCCCGGGCGGGAATACGCAGTATTTT

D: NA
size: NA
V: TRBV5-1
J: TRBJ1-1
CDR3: CASSSRALDTEASF
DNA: TGTGCCAGCAGCTCCAGGGCTTTGGACACTGAAGCTTCCTTT

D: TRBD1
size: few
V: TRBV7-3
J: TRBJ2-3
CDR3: CASSPGQADTDTQYF
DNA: TGTGCCAGCAGCCCCGGACAGGCAGACACAGATACGCAGTATTTT

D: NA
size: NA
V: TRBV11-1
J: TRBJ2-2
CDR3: CASSVASSGSYHTGELFF
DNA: TGTGCCAGCAGCGTAGCTAGCAGTGGGAGTTACCACACCGGGGAGTTGTTTTTT

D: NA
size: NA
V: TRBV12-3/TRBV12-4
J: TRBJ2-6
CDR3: CASRVPGAKVPTF
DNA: TGTGCCAGCCGCGTTCCCGGGGCCAAGGTCCCGACTTTC

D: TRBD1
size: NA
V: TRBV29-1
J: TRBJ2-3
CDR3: CSVAGTGAGDTQCF
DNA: TGCAGCGTTGCCGGGACAGGAGCAGGAGACACACAGTGTTTT

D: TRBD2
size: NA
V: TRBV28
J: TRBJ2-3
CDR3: CASSLWIERESHDTQYF
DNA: TGTGCCAGCAGTTTATGGATTGAGCGGGAGTCCCACGATACGCAGTATTTT

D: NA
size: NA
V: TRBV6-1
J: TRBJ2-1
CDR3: CASSDREGAADEQFF
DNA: TGTGCCAGCAGTGACCGAGAGGGAGCGGCGGATGAACAGTTCTTC

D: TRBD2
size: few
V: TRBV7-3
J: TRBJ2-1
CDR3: CASSPGRRPNEQFF
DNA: TGTGCCAGCAGCCCCGGGAGGCGGCCTAATGAGCAGTTCTTC

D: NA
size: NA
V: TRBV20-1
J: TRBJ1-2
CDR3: CSARNASPGNYGYTF
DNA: TGCAGTGCTAGAAATGCCTCTCCGGGAAACTATGGCTACACCTTC

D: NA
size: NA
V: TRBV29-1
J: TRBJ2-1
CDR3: CSVESPNRSSYNKQFF
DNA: TGCAGCGTTGAAAGTCCCAATAGGAGCTCCTACAATAAGCAGTTCTTC

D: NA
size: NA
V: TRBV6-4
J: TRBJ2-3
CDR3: CANRGAGHTDAQYF
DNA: TGTGCCAACAGGGGAGCGGGACACACAGATGCGCAGTATTTT

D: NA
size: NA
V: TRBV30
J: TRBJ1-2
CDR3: CAWSRANLANYGYTF
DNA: TGTGCCTGGAGTAGGGCAAATCTAGCTAACTATGGCTACACCTTC

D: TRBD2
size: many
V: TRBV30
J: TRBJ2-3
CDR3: CAWSVWGRARTQYF
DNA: TGTGCCTGGAGTGTATGGGGGAGGGCCCGTACGCAGTATTTT

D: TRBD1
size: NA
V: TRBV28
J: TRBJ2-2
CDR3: CASSWGQGHTGELFF
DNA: TGTGCCAGCAGTTGGGGACAGGGGCATACCGGGGAGCTGTTTTTT

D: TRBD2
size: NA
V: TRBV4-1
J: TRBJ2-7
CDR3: CASSRFLGLAGRSSYDQYF
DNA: TGCGCCAGCAGCCGATTCTTGGGACTAGCGGGTCGAAGCTCCTACGACCAGTACTTC

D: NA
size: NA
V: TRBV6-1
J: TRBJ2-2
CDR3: CASSETWLGKNLNTGELFF
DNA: TGTGCCAGCAGCGAGACATGGCTTGGGAAGAACTTGAACACCGGGGAACTGTTTTTT

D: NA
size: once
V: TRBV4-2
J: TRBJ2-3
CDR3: CASSQAGADTEYF
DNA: TGTGCCAGCAGCCAAGCGGGAGCAGATACAGAGTATTTT